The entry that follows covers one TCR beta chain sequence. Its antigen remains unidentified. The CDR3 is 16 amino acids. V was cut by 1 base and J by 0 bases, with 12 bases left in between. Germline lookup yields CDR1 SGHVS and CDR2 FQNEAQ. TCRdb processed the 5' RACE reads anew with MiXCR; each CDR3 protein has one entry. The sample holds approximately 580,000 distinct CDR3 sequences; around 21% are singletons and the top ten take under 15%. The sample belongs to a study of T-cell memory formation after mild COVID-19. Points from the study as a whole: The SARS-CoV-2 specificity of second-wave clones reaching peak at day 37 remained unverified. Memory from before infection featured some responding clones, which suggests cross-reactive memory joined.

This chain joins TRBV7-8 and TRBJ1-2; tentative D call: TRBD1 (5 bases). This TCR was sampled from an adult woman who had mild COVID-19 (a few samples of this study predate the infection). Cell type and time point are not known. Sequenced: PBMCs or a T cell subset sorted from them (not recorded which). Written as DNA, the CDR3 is TGTGCCAGCAGCTTAGGGGGGGGTTTTCCTAACTATGGCTACACCTTC. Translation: CASSLGGGFPNYGYTF.